This T cell receptor beta chain was identified in a study of shared clonotypes between healthy human individuals. The V end was cut by 7 bases, the J end by 0 bases, with 10 bases between. In germline, CDR1 is SGHTA, CDR2 FQGNSA. The length of the CDR3 is 13 residues. Approximately 300 ng DNA, tens of thousands of T cell genomes, went into unsorted PBMC replicate PCRs. The protocol was immunoSEQ multiplex PCR, while the TCRdb copy is restricted to in-frame clones and leaves out a portion. The data hold roughly 490,000 clones, with 79% observed a single time. Input material: PBMCs. The source is a middle-aged woman in good health. Some clones in this sample may be carry-over from other donors' samples. The V call is TRBV7-2, the J call TRBJ2-7; D not certain. CDR3 DNA sequence: TGTGCCAGCACACAAGGAAGCTCCTACGAGCAGTACTTC. This translates into CASTQGSSYEQYF.